These T cell receptor beta chains were read from a single sample in a study of T-cell reconstitution after alpha-beta-depleted transplantation in children. Each CDR3 protein is one row after TCRdb ran MiXCR on the PCR reads. This table has tens of thousands of distinct CDR3 sequences, over 15% appearing once. This specimen was PBMCs, mostly from graft donor cells, taken 360 days after TCRalphabeta/CD19-depleted stem cell transplant. Source of these receptors: a male patient between 2 and 10 years old who had a stem cell transplant for acute lymphoblastic leukemia, so the T cells may come from the graft donor. Both conserved end residues are part of each CDR3. D genes are given only for firm matches. Expanded clones are given a class, and other clones once, few, many or no size at all.

cdr3_aa: CASTFTLTGPYNEQFF
cdr3_nt: TGTGCCAGCACCTTCACCCTGACAGGCCCCTACAATGAGCAGTTCTTC
clone_size: few
d_call: NA
j_call: TRBJ2-1
v_call: TRBV27

cdr3_aa: CASSLSSRPNEQFF
cdr3_nt: TGCGCCAGCAGCTTGTCCTCCCGCCCCAATGAGCAGTTCTTC
clone_size: few
d_call: NA
j_call: TRBJ2-1
v_call: TRBV5-1

cdr3_aa: CASSSYRTSGETQYF
cdr3_nt: TGTGCCAGCAGCTCATACCGGACTAGCGGAGAGACCCAGTACTTC
clone_size: few
d_call: TRBD2
j_call: TRBJ2-5
v_call: TRBV7-9

cdr3_aa: CASRAVYREYEKLFF
cdr3_nt: TGTGCCAGCAGGGCCGTTTACAGGGAGTATGAAAAACTGTTTTTT
clone_size: few
d_call: NA
j_call: TRBJ1-4
v_call: TRBV27

cdr3_aa: CASSHAGGSTDTQYF
cdr3_nt: TGTGCCAGCAGCCATGCGGGAGGGAGCACAGATACGCAGTATTTT
clone_size: NA
d_call: TRBD2
j_call: TRBJ2-3
v_call: TRBV3-1

cdr3_aa: CASSLGVSQYF
cdr3_nt: TGCGCCAGCAGCTTGGGGGTCTCCCAGTACTTC
clone_size: NA
d_call: NA
j_call: TRBJ2-5
v_call: TRBV5-1

cdr3_aa: CSAHRDLGIQYF
cdr3_nt: TGCAGTGCACATCGAGACCTCGGCATTCAGTACTTC
clone_size: NA
d_call: NA
j_call: TRBJ2-4
v_call: TRBV20-1

cdr3_aa: CASSSTGTGETQYF
cdr3_nt: TGTGCCAGCTCTAGCACCGGGACAGGAGAGACCCAGTACTTC
clone_size: NA
d_call: TRBD1
j_call: TRBJ2-5
v_call: TRBV6-1

cdr3_aa: CASRLTGTGNNSPLHF
cdr3_nt: TGCGCCAGCAGACTCACCGGGACAGGGAATAATTCACCCCTCCACTTT
clone_size: NA
d_call: TRBD1
j_call: TRBJ1-6
v_call: TRBV10-2

cdr3_aa: CATSRGPTGRQETQYF
cdr3_nt: TGTGCCACCAGCAGAGGCCCAACAGGTAGACAAGAGACCCAGTACTTC
clone_size: NA
d_call: NA
j_call: TRBJ2-5
v_call: TRBV15

cdr3_aa: CASSSSGTGRTGELFF
cdr3_nt: TGTGCCAGCAGTTCTTCCGGGACAGGGCGGACCGGGGAGCTGTTTTTT
clone_size: few
d_call: TRBD1
j_call: TRBJ2-2
v_call: TRBV12-3/TRBV12-4

cdr3_aa: CASRGDRGLRNEQFF
cdr3_nt: TGCGCCAGCAGGGGGGACAGGGGGTTGAGGAATGAGCAGTTCTTC
clone_size: NA
d_call: TRBD1
j_call: TRBJ2-1
v_call: TRBV10-2

cdr3_aa: CASSEGQISSTDTQYF
cdr3_nt: TGTGCCAGCAGCGAAGGACAGATTTCTAGCACAGATACGCAGTATTTT
clone_size: NA
d_call: NA
j_call: TRBJ2-3
v_call: TRBV7-9

cdr3_aa: CASKKGASYEQYF
cdr3_nt: TGTGCCAGCAAAAAGGGGGCTTCCTACGAGCAGTACTTC
clone_size: NA
d_call: TRBD1
j_call: TRBJ2-7
v_call: TRBV6-1

cdr3_aa: CASSYTVGTSYEQYF
cdr3_nt: TGTGCCAGCAGTTACACCGTCGGGACTTCCTACGAGCAGTACTTC
clone_size: NA
d_call: NA
j_call: TRBJ2-7
v_call: TRBV6-5

cdr3_aa: CASRQGLAGARAGELFF
cdr3_nt: TGTGCCAGCAGACAAGGACTAGCGGGAGCAAGGGCCGGGGAGCTGTTTTTT
clone_size: few
d_call: TRBD2
j_call: TRBJ2-2
v_call: TRBV12-3/TRBV12-4

cdr3_aa: CASIPPGLRTDTQYF
cdr3_nt: TGTGCCAGCATTCCTCCGGGACTCAGAACAGATACGCAGTATTTT
clone_size: NA
d_call: NA
j_call: TRBJ2-3
v_call: TRBV12-3/TRBV12-4

cdr3_aa: CASSVEGQGAYEQYF
cdr3_nt: TGTGCCAGCAGCGTAGAGGGACAGGGGGCCTACGAGCAGTACTTC
clone_size: few
d_call: TRBD1
j_call: TRBJ2-7
v_call: TRBV7-8

cdr3_aa: CASSPSGTTTYEQYF
cdr3_nt: TGTGCCAGCAGCCCATCCGGGACCACGACCTACGAGCAGTACTTC
clone_size: NA
d_call: NA
j_call: TRBJ2-7
v_call: TRBV12-3/TRBV12-4

cdr3_aa: CASSYSPNQPQHF
cdr3_nt: TGTGCCAGCAGTTACTCGCCAAATCAGCCCCAGCATTTT
clone_size: many
d_call: NA
j_call: TRBJ1-5
v_call: TRBV6-5

cdr3_aa: CATSDRSGIGGYNEQFF
cdr3_nt: TGTGCCACCAGTGACCGAAGCGGAATAGGTGGTTACAATGAGCAGTTCTTC
clone_size: NA
d_call: NA
j_call: TRBJ2-1
v_call: TRBV24-1

cdr3_aa: CASSSPLGTQYF
cdr3_nt: TGTGCCAGCAGTTCCCCACTAGGGACCCAGTACTTC
clone_size: NA
d_call: NA
j_call: TRBJ2-5
v_call: TRBV12-3/TRBV12-4

cdr3_aa: CASSPYSLKRASSYNEQFF
cdr3_nt: TGCGCCAGCAGCCCCTATTCCCTTAAGCGGGCGAGTTCATACAATGAGCAGTTCTTC
clone_size: few
d_call: NA
j_call: TRBJ2-1
v_call: TRBV4-1

cdr3_aa: CAWSAYSGNTIYF
cdr3_nt: TGTGCCTGGAGTGCCTACTCTGGAAACACCATATATTTT
clone_size: NA
d_call: NA
j_call: TRBJ1-3
v_call: TRBV30

cdr3_aa: CASSLVAKNTGELFF
cdr3_nt: TGCGCCAGCAGCTTGGTGGCCAAGAACACCGGGGAGCTGTTTTTT
clone_size: few
d_call: NA
j_call: TRBJ2-2
v_call: TRBV5-1

cdr3_aa: CASSLEGVKQPQHF
cdr3_nt: TGTGCCAGCAGTTTAGAGGGAGTGAAGCAGCCCCAGCATTTT
clone_size: few
d_call: NA
j_call: TRBJ1-5
v_call: TRBV12-3/TRBV12-4

cdr3_aa: CASSLAGVGQETQYF
cdr3_nt: TGTGCCAGCAGTTTAGCAGGCGTAGGGCAAGAGACCCAGTACTTC
clone_size: few
d_call: NA
j_call: TRBJ2-5
v_call: TRBV12-3/TRBV12-4

cdr3_aa: CASSELGREFF
cdr3_nt: TGTGCCAGCAGTGAATTGGGCAGGGAGTTCTTC
clone_size: many
d_call: NA
j_call: TRBJ2-1
v_call: TRBV25-1

cdr3_aa: CASRTRLAGPNEQFF
cdr3_nt: TGTGCCAGCAGGACCCGACTAGCGGGGCCTAATGAGCAGTTCTTC
clone_size: NA
d_call: TRBD2
j_call: TRBJ2-1
v_call: TRBV6-1

cdr3_aa: CATSDTPGTANQPQHF
cdr3_nt: TGTGCCACCAGTGACACCCCCGGGACAGCAAATCAGCCCCAGCATTTT
clone_size: many
d_call: TRBD1
j_call: TRBJ1-5
v_call: TRBV24-1

cdr3_aa: CSAGRPGNKRAFF
cdr3_nt: TGCAGTGCTGGTAGACCCGGAAATAAGCGAGCTTTCTTT
clone_size: NA
d_call: NA
j_call: TRBJ1-1
v_call: TRBV20-1

cdr3_aa: CASSRDSSSYEQYF
cdr3_nt: TGTGCCAGCAGCAGGGACAGTAGCTCCTACGAGCAGTACTTC
clone_size: NA
d_call: TRBD1
j_call: TRBJ2-7
v_call: TRBV2

cdr3_aa: CASSLAASGNTGELFF
cdr3_nt: TGTGCCAGCAGTTTGGCGGCTAGCGGGAACACCGGGGAGCTGTTTTTT
clone_size: NA
d_call: TRBD2
j_call: TRBJ2-2
v_call: TRBV28

cdr3_aa: CASSPGQKPYEQYF
cdr3_nt: TGCGCCAGCAGCCCGGGACAGAAGCCTTACGAGCAGTACTTC
clone_size: NA
d_call: TRBD1
j_call: TRBJ2-7
v_call: TRBV5-1

cdr3_aa: CASSSGGGVYEQYF
cdr3_nt: TGTGCCAGCAGTTCTGGGGGCGGTGTCTACGAGCAGTACTTC
clone_size: NA
d_call: NA
j_call: TRBJ2-7
v_call: TRBV12-3/TRBV12-4

cdr3_aa: CASSPTGASDTGELFF
cdr3_nt: TGTGCCAGCAGCCCCACGGGGGCGAGCGACACCGGGGAGCTGTTTTTT
clone_size: NA
d_call: NA
j_call: TRBJ2-2
v_call: TRBV5-8

cdr3_aa: CASSFKGDRAKETQYF
cdr3_nt: TGCGCCAGCAGCTTTAAGGGGGACAGGGCGAAAGAGACCCAGTACTTC
clone_size: NA
d_call: TRBD1
j_call: TRBJ2-5
v_call: TRBV5-1

cdr3_aa: CASSPRMGTVQKLFF
cdr3_nt: TGTGCCAGCAGTCCACGAATGGGGACTGTCCAAAAACTGTTTTTT
clone_size: NA
d_call: NA
j_call: TRBJ1-4
v_call: TRBV12-3/TRBV12-4

cdr3_aa: CASSPARLAGRDTQYF
cdr3_nt: TGTGCCAGCAGCCCAGCCCGACTAGCGGGACGAGATACGCAGTATTTT
clone_size: few
d_call: TRBD2
j_call: TRBJ2-3
v_call: TRBV7-9

cdr3_aa: CAISAGWGNYEQYF
cdr3_nt: TGTGCCATCAGTGCAGGCTGGGGGAACTACGAGCAGTACTTC
clone_size: NA
d_call: NA
j_call: TRBJ2-7
v_call: TRBV10-3

cdr3_aa: CASSHRTSGSSTDTQYF
cdr3_nt: TGTGCCAGCAGCCACCGGACTAGCGGGAGTAGCACAGATACGCAGTATTTT
clone_size: few
d_call: TRBD2
j_call: TRBJ2-3
v_call: TRBV4-2

cdr3_aa: CASSQESRRREVGTDTQYF
cdr3_nt: TGCGCCAGCAGCCAAGAATCCCGTAGGCGGGAGGTCGGCACAGATACGCAGTATTTT
clone_size: few
d_call: TRBD2
j_call: TRBJ2-3
v_call: TRBV4-1

cdr3_aa: CASRPSGEGYEQYF
cdr3_nt: TGTGCCAGCCGTCCTAGCGGAGAGGGGTACGAGCAGTACTTC
clone_size: few
d_call: TRBD2
j_call: TRBJ2-7
v_call: TRBV25-1

cdr3_aa: CATSGIMGEQYF
cdr3_nt: TGTGCCACCAGTGGAATCATGGGGGAGCAGTACTTC
clone_size: few
d_call: NA
j_call: TRBJ2-7
v_call: TRBV24-1

cdr3_aa: CSARRVGLAGGVSYNEQFF
cdr3_nt: TGCAGTGCTAGAAGGGTCGGCCTAGCGGGAGGAGTGAGTTACAATGAGCAGTTCTTC
clone_size: NA
d_call: TRBD2
j_call: TRBJ2-1
v_call: TRBV20-1

cdr3_aa: CSVLQGSDTQYF
cdr3_nt: TGCAGCGTACTACAGGGGTCGGATACGCAGTATTTT
clone_size: few
d_call: TRBD1
j_call: TRBJ2-3
v_call: TRBV29-1

cdr3_aa: CASRDTSGDYYGYTF
cdr3_nt: TGTGCCAGCAGAGATACGTCGGGGGACTACTATGGCTACACCTTC
clone_size: few
d_call: NA
j_call: TRBJ1-2
v_call: TRBV6-1

cdr3_aa: CASSFPDRDNTEAFF
cdr3_nt: TGCGCCAGCAGCTTCCCGGACAGGGATAACACTGAAGCTTTCTTT
clone_size: few
d_call: TRBD1
j_call: TRBJ1-1
v_call: TRBV5-1

cdr3_aa: CASSYGPMGGIRQYF
cdr3_nt: TGTGCCAGCAGTTACGGACCTATGGGGGGCATTAGGCAGTACTTC
clone_size: NA
d_call: NA
j_call: TRBJ2-7
v_call: TRBV6-2/TRBV6-3

cdr3_aa: CASSLAAPGTEAFF
cdr3_nt: TGTGCCAGCAGCTTAGCAGCCCCAGGGACTGAAGCTTTCTTT
clone_size: once
d_call: NA
j_call: TRBJ1-1
v_call: TRBV7-9

cdr3_aa: CSARRGNTEAFF
cdr3_nt: TGCAGTGCGCGAAGGGGAAACACTGAAGCTTTCTTT
clone_size: many
d_call: NA
j_call: TRBJ1-1
v_call: TRBV20-1

cdr3_aa: CASSFAGEPEAFF
cdr3_nt: TGTGCCAGCAGCTTTGCGGGAGAGCCCGAAGCTTTCTTT
clone_size: NA
d_call: NA
j_call: TRBJ1-1
v_call: TRBV7-9

cdr3_aa: CAISERTVNTEAFF
cdr3_nt: TGTGCCATCAGTGAGAGAACCGTGAACACTGAAGCTTTCTTT
clone_size: NA
d_call: NA
j_call: TRBJ1-1
v_call: TRBV10-3

cdr3_aa: CSARDITF
cdr3_nt: TGCAGTGCTAGGGACATAACCTTC
clone_size: NA
d_call: NA
j_call: TRBJ1-2
v_call: TRBV20-1